This T cell receptor beta chain was sequenced in a study of cytomegalovirus exposure and HLA in healthy donors. Study-level background: There were 350 to 400 genotyped donors. Of these, roughly 86% fell in the genetic ancestry cluster associated with self-reported Caucasian donors.

Note on this clone: Its antigen is currently unknown.

Germline loops: CDR1 SGDLS, CDR2 YYNGEE. V lost 0 bases and J lost 5, with 20 bases in between. This CDR3 contains 17 residues. Study findings and constraints: A later analysis showed TCR association rates differing by HLA locus, peaking at DRB1 and lowest at HLA-C. Through in vitro validation, a few CMV-associated chains were shown to be specific for CMV antigens. Presence/absence analyses treated sequencing depth as roughly uniform across donors.

PCR was performed using 60 Vbeta and 13 Jbeta primers. The protocol was immunoSEQ multiplex PCR, while the TCRdb copy is restricted to in-frame clones and leaves out a portion. The data show 150,000 to 200,000 clones, around 84% seen once. Material: PBMCs. The TCR sequence derives from a man aged 18 to 29 in good health and CMV-seronegative. The V and J genes are TRBV9 and TRBJ2-5; D might be TRBD2 (7 bases). The CDR3 region is CASSVAIGGGEDETQYF. CDR3 DNA sequence: TGTGCCAGCAGCGTAGCTATAGGCGGGGGCGAGGATGAGACCCAGTACTTC. Variable domain in full (rest from reference TRBV9 and TRBJ2-5): DSGVTQTPKHLITATGQRVTLRCSPRSGDLSVYWYQQSLDQGLQFLIQYYNGEERAKGNILERFSAQQFPDLHSELNLSSLELGDSALYFCASSVAIGGGEDETQYFGPGTRLLVL.